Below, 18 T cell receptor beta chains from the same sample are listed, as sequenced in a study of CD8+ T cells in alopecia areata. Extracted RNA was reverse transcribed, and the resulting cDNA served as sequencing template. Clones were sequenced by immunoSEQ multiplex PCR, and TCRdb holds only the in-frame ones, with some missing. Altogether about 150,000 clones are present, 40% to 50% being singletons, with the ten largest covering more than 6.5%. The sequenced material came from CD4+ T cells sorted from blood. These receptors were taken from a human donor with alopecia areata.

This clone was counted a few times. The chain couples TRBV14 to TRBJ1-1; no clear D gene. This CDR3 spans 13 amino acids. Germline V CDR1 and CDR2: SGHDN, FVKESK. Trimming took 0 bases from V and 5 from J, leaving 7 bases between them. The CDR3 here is CASSQDLVTEAFF. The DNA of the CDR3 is TGTGCCAGCAGCCAAGATCTCGTTACTGAAGCTTTCTTT.

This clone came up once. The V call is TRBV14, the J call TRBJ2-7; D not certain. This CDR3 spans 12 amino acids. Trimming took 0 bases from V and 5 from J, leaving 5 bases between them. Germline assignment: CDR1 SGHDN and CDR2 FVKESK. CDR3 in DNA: TGTGCCAGCAGCCAAGATTTCCACGAGCAGTACTTC. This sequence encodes CASSQDFHEQYF.

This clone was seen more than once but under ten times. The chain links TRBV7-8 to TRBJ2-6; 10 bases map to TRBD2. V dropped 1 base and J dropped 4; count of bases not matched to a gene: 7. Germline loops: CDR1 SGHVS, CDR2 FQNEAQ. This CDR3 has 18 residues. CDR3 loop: CASSLVSGRASGANVLTF. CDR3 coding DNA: TGTGCCAGCAGCTTAGTGAGCGGGAGGGCCTCCGGGGCCAACGTCCTGACTTTC.

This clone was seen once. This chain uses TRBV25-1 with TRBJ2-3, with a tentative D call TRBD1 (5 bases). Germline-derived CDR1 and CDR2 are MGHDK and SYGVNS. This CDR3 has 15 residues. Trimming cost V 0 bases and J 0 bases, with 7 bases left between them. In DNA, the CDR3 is TGTGCCAGCAGTGAATATCCAGGGAGCACAGATACGCAGTATTTT. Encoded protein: CASSEYPGSTDTQYF.

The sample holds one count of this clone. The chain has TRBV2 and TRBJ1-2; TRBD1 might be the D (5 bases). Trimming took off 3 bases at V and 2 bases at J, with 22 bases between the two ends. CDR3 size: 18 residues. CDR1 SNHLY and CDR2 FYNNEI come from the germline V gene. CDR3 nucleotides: TGTGCCAGCAGTGAGTACAGGAAGATATCCCTAGCGAACTATGGCTACACCTTC. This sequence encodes CASSEYRKISLANYGYTF.

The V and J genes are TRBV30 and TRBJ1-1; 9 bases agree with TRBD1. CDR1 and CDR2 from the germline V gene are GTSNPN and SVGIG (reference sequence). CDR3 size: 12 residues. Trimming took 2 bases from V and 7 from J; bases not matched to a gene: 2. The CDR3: CAWSTGGIEAFF. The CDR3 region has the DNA TGTGCCTGGAGTACAGGGGGCATTGAAGCTTTCTTT.

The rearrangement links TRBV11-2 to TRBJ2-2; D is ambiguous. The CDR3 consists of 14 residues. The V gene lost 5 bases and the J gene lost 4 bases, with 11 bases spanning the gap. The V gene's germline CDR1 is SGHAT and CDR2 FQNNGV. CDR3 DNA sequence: TGTGCCAGCAGCCCTATCAGTCCCACCGGGGAGCTGTTTTTT. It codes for CASSPISPTGELFF.

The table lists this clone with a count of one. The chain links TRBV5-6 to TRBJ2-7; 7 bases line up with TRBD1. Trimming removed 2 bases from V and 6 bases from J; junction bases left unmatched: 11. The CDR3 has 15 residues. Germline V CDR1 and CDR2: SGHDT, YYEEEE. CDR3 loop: CASSLRQGTIVEQYF. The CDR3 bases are TGTGCCAGCAGCTTAAGACAGGGAACTATCGTCGAGCAGTACTTC.

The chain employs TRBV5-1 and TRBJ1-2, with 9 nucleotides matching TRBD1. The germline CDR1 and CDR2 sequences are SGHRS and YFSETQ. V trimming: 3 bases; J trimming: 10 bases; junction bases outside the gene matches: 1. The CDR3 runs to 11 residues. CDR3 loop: CASSWDRDYTF. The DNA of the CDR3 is TGCGCCAGCAGCTGGGACAGGGACTACACCTTC.

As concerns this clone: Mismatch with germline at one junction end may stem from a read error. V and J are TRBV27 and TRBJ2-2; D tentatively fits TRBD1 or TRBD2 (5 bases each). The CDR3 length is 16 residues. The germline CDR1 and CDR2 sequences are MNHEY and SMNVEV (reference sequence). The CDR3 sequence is CASSLGLGRSTGELLF. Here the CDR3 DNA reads TGTGCCAGCAGTCTAGGGTTGGGGCGTAGCACCGGGGAGCTGCTTTTT.

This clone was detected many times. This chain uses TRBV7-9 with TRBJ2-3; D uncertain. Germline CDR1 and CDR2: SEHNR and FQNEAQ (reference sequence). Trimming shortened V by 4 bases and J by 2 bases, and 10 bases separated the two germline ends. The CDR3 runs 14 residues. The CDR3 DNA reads TGTGCCAGCAGCTGGGCTCGAGACACAGATACGCAGTATTTT. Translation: CASSWARDTDTQYF.

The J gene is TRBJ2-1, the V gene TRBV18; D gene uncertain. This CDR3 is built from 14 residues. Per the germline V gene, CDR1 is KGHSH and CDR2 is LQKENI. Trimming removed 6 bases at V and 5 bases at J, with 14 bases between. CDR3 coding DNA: TGTGCCAGCTCCCCTCCCAACGTAAACAATGAGCAGTTCTTC. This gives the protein CASSPPNVNNEQFF.

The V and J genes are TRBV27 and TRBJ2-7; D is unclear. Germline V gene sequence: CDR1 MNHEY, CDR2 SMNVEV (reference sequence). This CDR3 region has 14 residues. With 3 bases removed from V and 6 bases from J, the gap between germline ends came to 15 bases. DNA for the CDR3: TGTGCCAGCAGTTTTGGCTCCCCGATGAGCGAGCAGTACTTC. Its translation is CASSFGSPMSEQYF.

CDR3 nucleotide sequence: TGTGCCAGTAAACATGGGACTAACTATGGCTACACCTTC. It yields the protein CASKHGTNYGYTF. This sequence joins TRBV19 and TRBJ1-2; D remains unclear. Per the germline V gene, CDR1 is LNHDA and CDR2 is SQIVND (reference sequence). CDR3 length: 13 residues. Trimming pared 7 bases from V and 0 bases from J, leaving 9 bases between.

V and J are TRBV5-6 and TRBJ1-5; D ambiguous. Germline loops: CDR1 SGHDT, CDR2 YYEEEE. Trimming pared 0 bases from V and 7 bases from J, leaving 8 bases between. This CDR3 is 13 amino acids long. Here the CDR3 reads CASSLDPWQPQHF. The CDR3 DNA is TGTGCCAGCAGCTTGGACCCCTGGCAGCCCCAGCATTTT.

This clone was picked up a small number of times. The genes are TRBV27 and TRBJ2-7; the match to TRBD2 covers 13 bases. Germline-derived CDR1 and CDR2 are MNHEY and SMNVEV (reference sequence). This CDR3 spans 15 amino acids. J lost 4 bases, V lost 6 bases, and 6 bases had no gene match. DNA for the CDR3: TGTGCCAGCAGGGCTACTAGCGGGAGGGCTTACGAGCAGTACTTC. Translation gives CASRATSGRAYEQYF.

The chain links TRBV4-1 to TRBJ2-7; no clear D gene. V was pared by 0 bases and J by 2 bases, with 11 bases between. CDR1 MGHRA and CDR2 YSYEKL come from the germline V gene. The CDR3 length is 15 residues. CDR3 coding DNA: TGCGCCAGCAGCCAAGAGGGTCCAGTCACCTACGAGCAGTACTTC. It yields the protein CASSQEGPVTYEQYF.

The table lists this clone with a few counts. The CDR3 DNA follows: TGTGCCAGCTCTCCCACAGGGATAGCCCAAGAGACCCAGTACTTC. It is translated as CASSPTGIAQETQYF. The chain is built from TRBV18 and TRBJ2-5, with D possibly matching TRBD1 (6 bases). This CDR3 comprises 15 residues. Germline-derived CDR1 and CDR2 are KGHSH and LQKENI. With 6 bases removed from V and 1 base from J, the gap between germline ends came to 15 bases. The whole variable domain, filled in from reference TRBV18 and TRBJ2-5, reads NAGVMQNPRHLVRRRGQEARLRCSPMKGHSHVYWYRQLPEEGLKFMVYLQKENIIDESGMPKERFSAEFPKEGPSILRIQQVVRGDSAAYFCASSPTGIAQETQYFGPGTRLLVL.